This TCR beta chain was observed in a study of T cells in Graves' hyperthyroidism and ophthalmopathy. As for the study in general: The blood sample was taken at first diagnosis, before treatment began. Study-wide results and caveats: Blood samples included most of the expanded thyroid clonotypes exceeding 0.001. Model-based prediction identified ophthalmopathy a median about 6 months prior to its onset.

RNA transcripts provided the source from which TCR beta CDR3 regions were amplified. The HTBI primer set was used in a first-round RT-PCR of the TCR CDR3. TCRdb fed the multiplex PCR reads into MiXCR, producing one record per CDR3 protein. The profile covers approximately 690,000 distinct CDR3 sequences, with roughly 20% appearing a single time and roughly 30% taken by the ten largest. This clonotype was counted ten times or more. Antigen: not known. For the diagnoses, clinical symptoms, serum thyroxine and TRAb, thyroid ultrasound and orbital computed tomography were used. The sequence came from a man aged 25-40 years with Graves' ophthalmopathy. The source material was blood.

For the CDR3, the DNA is TGTGCCAGCAGGGCGACTAGCGGGAGTGTCCCAGATACGCAGTATTTT. Protein product: CASRATSGSVPDTQYF. The rearrangement links TRBV2 to TRBJ2-3; 12 nucleotides align to TRBD2. CDR1 is SNHLY, CDR2 FYNNEI, per germline. The length of the CDR3 is 16 residues. Trimming took 6 bases from V and 4 from J; bases not matched to a gene: 8.